This T cell receptor beta chain was captured in a study of CD8 T cells in Susac syndrome. Study summary: Clinically active disease was present in 5 or 6 of the sequenced Susac syndrome patients. Roughly eight of these patients were in remission. General study results and limits: An acknowledgment was made by the study that its TCR sequencing and HLA analysis involved relatively few individuals.

Germline V CDR1 and CDR2: SQVTM, ANQGSEA. The CDR3 extends over 15 amino acids. Trimming cost V 0 bases and J 7 bases, with 18 bases left between them. Comments on this clonotype: The target antigen is unknown.

RNA amounts of 0.5 to 1 ug underwent reverse transcription with random hexamers. With immunoSEQ multiplex PCR, TCR beta CDR3 was amplified across 54 Vbeta and 13 Jbeta. TCRdb reanalysed the immunoSEQ multiplex PCR reads using MiXCR and keeps one entry per CDR3 protein. The table includes some 190,000 distinct CDR3 sequences, approximately 94% detected once. V gene TRBV29-1 combines with J gene TRBJ1-2; possibly TRBD1 for D (5 bases). Sequencing input: CD4+ T cells from PBMCs. The receptor comes from a human donor with Susac syndrome. CDR3 residues: CSVEDWDLSGRGYTF. The CDR3 nucleotides are TGCAGCGTTGAAGATTGGGACTTGTCGGGCCGTGGCTACACCTTC.